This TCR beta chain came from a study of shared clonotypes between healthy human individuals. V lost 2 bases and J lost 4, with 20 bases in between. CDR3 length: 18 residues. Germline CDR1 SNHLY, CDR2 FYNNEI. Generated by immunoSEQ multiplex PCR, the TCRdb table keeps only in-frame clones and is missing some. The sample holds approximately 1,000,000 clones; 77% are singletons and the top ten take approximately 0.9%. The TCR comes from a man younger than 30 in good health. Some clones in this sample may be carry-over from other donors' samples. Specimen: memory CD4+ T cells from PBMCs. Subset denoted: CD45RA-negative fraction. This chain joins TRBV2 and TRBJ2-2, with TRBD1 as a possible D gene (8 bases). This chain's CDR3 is CASSENRGGGHSTGELFF. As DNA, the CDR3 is TGTGCCAGCAGTGAAAACAGGGGGGGAGGACATTCCACCGGGGAGCTGTTTTTT.